A selection of T cell receptor beta chains follows, all from one sample in a study of blood T cell repertoires in COVID-19. The assay was immunoSEQ multiplex PCR, and TCRdb's table has in-frame clones only and misses some. The sample has some 330,000 clones, 83% seen once. Material: PBMCs or T cells enriched from blood (not recorded which). The receptor set was obtained from a woman between 45 and 60 years old who had recovered from COVID-19. CDR3s include the opening cysteine and the closing phenylalanine or tryptophan. The order of the fields is clone size, J gene, V gene, D gene, CDR3 protein, CDR3 DNA. The D gene is left open where the match is weak. Clone sizes are given selectively: once, few, many, or a class where the clone is expanded.

size: -; J: TRBJ1-4; V: TRBV6-6; D: -; CDR3: CASSLNTEKLFF; DNA: TGTGCCAGCAGCCTCAACACGGAAAAACTGTTTTTT
size: -; J: TRBJ1-5; V: TRBV27; D: TRBD1; CDR3: CASRTGVDQPQHF; DNA: TGTGCCAGCAGAACAGGGGTTGATCAGCCCCAGCATTTT
size: -; J: TRBJ2-1; V: TRBV6-5; D: TRBD2; CDR3: CASRMGTTEYNEQFF; DNA: TGTGCCAGCAGGATGGGGACTACGGAATACAATGAGCAGTTCTTC
size: few; J: TRBJ1-3; V: TRBV11-3; D: -; CDR3: CASSSAGGNTIYF; DNA: TGTGCCAGCAGCTCAGCAGGGGGAAACACCATATATTTT
size: -; J: TRBJ2-1; V: TRBV6-1; D: -; CDR3: CASSEALGGSSYNEQFF; DNA: TGTGCCAGCAGTGAAGCGCTTGGGGGGTCGTCCTACAATGAGCAGTTCTTC
size: -; J: TRBJ1-3; V: TRBV4-1; D: -; CDR3: CASSRIPGDSGNTIYF; DNA: TGCGCCAGCAGCCGAATTCCGGGGGATTCTGGAAACACCATATATTTT
size: -; J: TRBJ2-4; V: TRBV29-1; D: -; CDR3: CSVQRPGDIQYF; DNA: TGCAGCGTCCAACGACCCGGAGACATTCAGTACTTC
size: -; J: TRBJ2-1; V: TRBV5-1; D: TRBD1; CDR3: CASSTGQGPSYNEQFF; DNA: TGCGCCAGCAGCACCGGACAGGGCCCCTCCTACAATGAGCAGTTCTTC
size: -; J: TRBJ2-7; V: TRBV27; D: -; CDR3: CASSRGTELGEQYF; DNA: TGTGCCAGCAGTCGCGGGACGGAGCTAGGGGAGCAGTACTTC
size: -; J: TRBJ2-7; V: TRBV6-5; D: -; CDR3: CASSYSTYEQYF; DNA: TGTGCCAGCAGTTACTCTACCTACGAGCAGTACTTC
size: once; J: TRBJ2-7; V: TRBV7-2; D: -; CDR3: CASSLIGEQYF; DNA: TGTGCCAGCAGCTTAATCGGGGAGCAGTACTTC
size: -; J: TRBJ1-1; V: TRBV18; D: TRBD1; CDR3: CASSSLPGQGVEAFF; DNA: TGTGCCAGCTCATCCCTACCGGGACAGGGGGTCGAAGCTTTCTTT
size: -; J: TRBJ2-1; V: TRBV5-1; D: TRBD2; CDR3: CASSALTSGRGNEQFF; DNA: TGCGCCAGCAGCGCATTGACTAGCGGGAGAGGGAATGAGCAGTTCTTC
size: few; J: TRBJ1-2; V: TRBV19; D: -; CDR3: CASSVQKSDGYTF; DNA: TGTGCCAGTAGTGTTCAAAAGAGCGATGGCTACACCTTC
size: -; J: TRBJ1-1; V: TRBV11-2; D: TRBD1; CDR3: CASSLAQGVNTEAFF; DNA: TGTGCCAGCAGCTTAGCTCAGGGGGTGAACACTGAAGCTTTCTTT
size: -; J: TRBJ1-2; V: TRBV6-1; D: TRBD1; CDR3: CASSELTGVVYGYTF; DNA: TGTGCCAGCAGTGAATTAACAGGGGTCGTCTATGGCTACACCTTC
size: -; J: TRBJ2-1; V: TRBV2; D: TRBD2; CDR3: CASSEWVTSGDYNEQFF; DNA: TGTGCCAGCAGTGAATGGGTTACTAGCGGAGACTACAATGAGCAGTTCTTC
size: -; J: TRBJ1-1; V: TRBV14; D: -; CDR3: CASSQDVFNEAFF; DNA: TGTGCCAGCAGCCAAGATGTTTTTAATGAAGCTTTCTTT
size: -; J: TRBJ1-2; V: TRBV19; D: -; CDR3: CASTSPGWLANYGYTF; DNA: TGTGCCAGTACCAGCCCGGGGTGGTTAGCTAACTATGGCTACACCTTC
size: -; J: TRBJ2-1; V: TRBV19; D: -; CDR3: CASSMRVGRIEQFF; DNA: TGTGCCAGTAGTATGAGGGTGGGTAGGATCGAGCAGTTCTTC
size: -; J: TRBJ1-1; V: TRBV5-4; D: TRBD1; CDR3: CASSFSVNPGQAF; DNA: TGTGCCAGCAGCTTCTCGGTAAATCCGGGACAGGCGTTT
size: -; J: TRBJ2-6; V: TRBV15; D: TRBD1; CDR3: CATSHRGSSSVGGANVLTF; DNA: TGTGCCACCAGCCACAGGGGATCTTCTTCCGTAGGGGGGGCCAACGTCCTGACTTTC
size: -; J: TRBJ2-7; V: TRBV3-1/TRBV3-2; D: TRBD1; CDR3: CASSQTGTGHGQYF; DNA: TGTGCCAGCAGCCAGACCGGGACAGGGCATGGGCAGTACTTC
size: -; J: TRBJ1-2; V: TRBV6-5; D: TRBD1; CDR3: CASTSPGQGDGYTF; DNA: TGTGCCAGCACATCCCCGGGACAGGGCGATGGCTACACCTTC
size: -; J: TRBJ2-7; V: TRBV15; D: -; CDR3: CATSRAQGFGEQYF; DNA: TGTGCCACCAGCAGAGCACAGGGATTCGGCGAGCAGTACTTC
size: -; J: TRBJ1-2; V: TRBV5-4; D: TRBD1; CDR3: CASSPSGTDNYGYTF; DNA: TGTGCCAGCAGCCCCTCGGGGACAGATAACTATGGCTACACCTTC
size: -; J: TRBJ1-1; V: TRBV6-1; D: -; CDR3: CASSEGGGWKTEAFF; DNA: TGTGCCAGCAGTGAAGGCGGGGGCTGGAAGACTGAAGCTTTCTTT
size: -; J: TRBJ2-5; V: TRBV9; D: -; CDR3: CASTDTPPGEWQETQYF; DNA: TGTGCCAGCACCGATACCCCCCCGGGGGAGTGGCAAGAGACCCAGTACTTC
size: -; J: TRBJ2-7; V: TRBV7-2; D: -; CDR3: CASSLAGPLVSGSYEQYF; DNA: TGTGCCAGCAGCTTAGCGGGCCCACTAGTGTCGGGCTCCTACGAGCAGTACTTC
size: once; J: TRBJ1-2; V: TRBV2; D: TRBD1; CDR3: CAGRDRAVYGYTF; DNA: TGTGCCGGGAGAGACAGGGCGGTTTATGGCTACACCTTC
size: once; J: TRBJ1-1; V: TRBV11-1; D: -; CDR3: CASSSILQGGTEAFF; DNA: TGTGCCAGCAGCTCGATCTTACAGGGTGGCACTGAAGCTTTCTTT
size: few; J: TRBJ1-6; V: TRBV30; D: -; CDR3: CAWSVTASSSYNSPLHF; DNA: TGTGCCTGGAGTGTCACAGCTTCGAGCTCCTATAATTCACCCCTCCACTTT
size: -; J: TRBJ2-3; V: TRBV9; D: -; CDR3: CASRPRDFSTDTQYF; DNA: TGTGCCAGCAGGCCAAGGGACTTTAGCACAGATACGCAGTATTTT
size: -; J: TRBJ1-2; V: TRBV21-1; D: -; CDR3: CASSKQPGQKRGTNYGYTF; DNA: TGTGCCAGCAGCAAACAACCGGGACAAAAAAGGGGGACTAACTATGGCTACACCTTC
size: few; J: TRBJ1-3; V: TRBV2; D: TRBD1; CDR3: CASSETGTGIGNTIYF; DNA: TGTGCCAGCAGCGAAACAGGGACAGGGATCGGAAACACCATATATTTT
size: -; J: TRBJ1-1; V: TRBV5-1; D: -; CDR3: CASSLAGFETTEAFF; DNA: TGCGCCAGCAGCTTGGCCGGGTTCGAGACCACTGAAGCTTTCTTT
size: -; J: TRBJ1-1; V: TRBV27; D: TRBD1; CDR3: CASSFVNRGQTEAFF; DNA: TGTGCCAGCAGTTTCGTTAACAGGGGGCAAACTGAAGCTTTCTTT
size: -; J: TRBJ1-1; V: TRBV6-5; D: -; CDR3: CASSVHGNTEAFF; DNA: TGTGCCAGCAGCGTTCACGGGAACACTGAAGCTTTCTTT
size: -; J: TRBJ1-4; V: TRBV6-5; D: TRBD1; CDR3: CASSYPTGGDEKLFF; DNA: TGTGCCAGCAGTTATCCGACAGGGGGGGATGAAAAACTGTTTTTT
size: -; J: TRBJ2-1; V: TRBV7-2; D: -; CDR3: CASSLDRTTYNEQFF; DNA: TGTGCCAGCAGCTTAGACCGGACTACCTACAATGAGCAGTTCTTC
size: -; J: TRBJ1-4; V: TRBV19; D: TRBD1; CDR3: CASSEGDRVAEKLFF; DNA: TGTGCCAGTAGTGAAGGGGACAGGGTCGCTGAAAAACTGTTTTTT
size: -; J: TRBJ1-1; V: TRBV30; D: -; CDR3: CAWSSSGEAFF; DNA: TGTGCCTGGAGTTCCTCGGGTGAAGCTTTCTTT
size: once; J: TRBJ1-5; V: TRBV19; D: -; CDR3: CASRETDGSNQPQHF; DNA: TGTGCCAGTAGGGAAACAGATGGAAGCAATCAGCCCCAGCATTTT
size: -; J: TRBJ2-7; V: TRBV30; D: TRBD1; CDR3: CAWSVGTGSYEQYF; DNA: TGTGCCTGGAGTGTAGGGACAGGCTCCTACGAGCAGTACTTC
size: -; J: TRBJ1-4; V: TRBV5-4; D: -; CDR3: CASSLGGDYEKLFF; DNA: TGTGCCAGCAGCTTGGGCGGGGATTACGAAAAACTGTTTTTT
size: -; J: TRBJ2-2; V: TRBV6-2/TRBV6-3; D: TRBD1; CDR3: CASSYGTAVTGELFF; DNA: TGTGCCAGCAGTTACGGGACAGCCGTTACCGGGGAGCTGTTTTTT
size: -; J: TRBJ1-5; V: TRBV19; D: TRBD1; CDR3: CASSITGAEQPQHF; DNA: TGTGCCAGTAGTATAACAGGGGCCGAACAGCCCCAGCATTTT
size: once; J: TRBJ1-4; V: TRBV4-2; D: -; CDR3: CASSQDQAGLNEKLFF; DNA: TGTGCCAGCAGCCAAGATCAAGCAGGGCTGAATGAAAAACTGTTTTTT
size: once; J: TRBJ2-3; V: TRBV18; D: TRBD2; CDR3: CASSPEKGGRGIDTQYF; DNA: TGTGCCAGCTCACCAGAAAAAGGCGGGAGAGGGATAGATACGCAGTATTTT
size: -; J: TRBJ2-1; V: TRBV11-1; D: TRBD2; CDR3: CASSLGLAGEEQFF; DNA: TGTGCCAGCAGCTTGGGACTAGCGGGAGAGGAGCAGTTCTTC
size: -; J: TRBJ1-2; V: TRBV12-3/TRBV12-4; D: -; CDR3: CASSLSGDYGYTF; DNA: TGTGCCAGCAGTTTATCCGGGGACTATGGCTACACCTTC
size: -; J: TRBJ2-7; V: TRBV18; D: TRBD1; CDR3: CASSPVGTGEPYEQYF; DNA: TGTGCCAGCTCACCAGTTGGGACAGGGGAACCTTACGAGCAGTACTTC
size: -; J: TRBJ2-1; V: TRBV7-2; D: -; CDR3: CASSFDSGAYNEQFF; DNA: TGTGCCAGCAGCTTTGACAGTGGAGCCTACAATGAGCAGTTCTTC
size: once; J: TRBJ1-2; V: TRBV7-9; D: TRBD1; CDR3: CASSLGTGTDVGYTF; DNA: TGTGCCAGCAGCTTAGGGACAGGGACGGATGTTGGCTACACCTTC
size: -; J: TRBJ2-3; V: TRBV6-2/TRBV6-3; D: -; CDR3: CASSYSPSQDTQYF; DNA: TGTGCCAGCAGTTACTCTCCTAGCCAAGATACGCAGTATTTT